The 17 T cell receptor beta chains below come from one sample, sequenced in a study of shared clonotypes between healthy human individuals. Repertoires were generated with immunoSEQ multiplex PCR, while TCRdb's copy carries only in-frame clones and drops some. The table records hundreds of thousands of clones, around 73% of them present only once. Sequences were obtained from memory CD4+ T cells sorted from blood. Subset in this sample: CD45RA-negative fraction. These receptor sequences come from a woman aged 25 to 39 in good health.

The chain has TRBV5-1 and TRBJ2-1, with D maybe TRBD1 (5 bases). Germline V gives CDR1 SGHRS, CDR2 YFSETQ. The CDR3 has 15 residues. The germline V and J ends were trimmed by 0 bases and 4 bases, with 11 bases remaining between them. CDR3 loop: CASSLASQGYNEQFF. In DNA form, the CDR3 reads TGCGCCAGCAGCTTGGCATCGCAGGGATACAATGAGCAGTTCTTC.

This clone was seen only a few times. In nucleotides, the CDR3 is TGTGCCAGCAGCTTTGGAGGGCCCACTGAAGCTTTCTTT. This encodes CASSFGGPTEAFF. V is TRBV13 and J is TRBJ1-1, with D unresolved. Trimming pared 3 bases from V and 4 bases from J, leaving 9 bases between. Germline V gene data show CDR1 as PRHDT and CDR2 as FYEKMQ (reference sequence). The CDR3 contains 13 residues.

The chain joins TRBV5-5 to TRBJ2-7; 7 bases match TRBD1. Looked up from germline, CDR1 is SGHKS and CDR2 is YYEKEE (reference sequence). The CDR3 extends over 15 amino acids. Trimming at V came to 0 bases and at J to 3 bases, leaving 6 bases not matched to a gene. The CDR3 DNA follows: TGTGCCAGCAGCTTGGAGGACAGGCCCTTCTACGAGCAGTACTTC. This encodes CASSLEDRPFYEQYF. Looking up the rest from reference TRBV5-5 and TRBJ2-7 gives the full variable domain: DAGVTQSPTHLIKTRGQQVTLRCSPISGHKSVSWYQQVLGQGPQFIFQYYEKEERGRGNFPDRFSARQFPNYSSELNVNALLLGDSALYLCASSLEDRPFYEQYFGPGTRLTVT.

J is TRBJ1-5 and V is TRBV18; unclear D gene. The CDR3 length is 20 residues. With 3 bases removed from V and 2 bases from J, the gap between germline ends came to 26 bases. CDR1 KGHSH and CDR2 LQKENI come from the germline V gene. The CDR3 loop is CASSPPKRRVKRRGNQPQHF. The CDR3 DNA sequence: TGTGCCAGCTCACCCCCAAAACGTAGAGTAAAGCGTCGTGGCAATCAGCCCCAGCATTTT.

This clone was found once. The rearrangement uses TRBV7-9 and TRBJ2-3; 7 bases match TRBD1. The CDR3 runs 15 residues. With 5 bases clipped from V and 4 bases from J, the junction kept 9 bases outside the gene matches. CDR1 and CDR2 (germline): SEHNR, FQNEAQ (reference sequence). CDR3 protein: CASSPRGGDPDTQYF. CDR3 nucleotides: TGTGCCAGCAGCCCTCGAGGGGGCGACCCAGATACGCAGTATTTT.

The table lists this clone with a few counts. The chain employs TRBV28 and TRBJ2-3; TRBD2 matches 11 bases. The length of the CDR3 is 15 residues. The germline CDR1 and CDR2 sequences are MDHEN and SYDVKM. J lost 4 bases, V lost 6 bases, and 6 bases had no gene match. The CDR3 sequence: CASSGGTSGPDTQYF. Here the CDR3 DNA reads TGTGCCAGCAGCGGTGGGACTAGCGGACCAGATACGCAGTATTTT.

The chain joins TRBV6-1 to TRBJ1-2; 9 bases line up with TRBD1. The CDR3 runs to 13 residues. V lost 8 bases, J lost 6 bases, and 7 bases stayed unmatched. Germline CDR1 is MNHNS and CDR2 is SASEGT. The CDR3 spells CASLPGQGHGYTF. The CDR3 bases are TGTGCCAGCCTCCCGGGACAGGGACATGGCTACACCTTC.

The CDR3 loop is CASSPGLAGEDTQYF. DNA for the CDR3: TGTGCCAGCAGCCCAGGACTAGCGGGAGAGGATACGCAGTATTTT. This chain links TRBV5-4 with TRBJ2-3; 13 bases are shared with TRBD2. Germline V CDR1 and CDR2: SGHNT, YYREEE (reference sequence). This CDR3 comprises 15 residues. The trim removed 4 bases at V and 6 bases at J, leaving 5 bases unmatched.

This sequence joins TRBV19 and TRBJ2-7; D call uncertain. Germline CDR1 is LNHDA and CDR2 is SQIVND (reference sequence). The V and J ends lost 3 bases and 6 bases respectively, with 6 bases between them. There are 11 residues in the CDR3. DNA for the CDR3: TGTGCCAGTAGTATCGGAGCCGAGCAGTACTTC. This gives the protein CASSIGAEQYF.

V and J are TRBV28 and TRBJ2-7, with D tentatively TRBD1 or TRBD2 (5 bases each). Germline V gene sequence: CDR1 MDHEN, CDR2 SYDVKM. Trimming removed 1 base from V and 4 bases from J, with 8 bases in between. The length of the CDR3 is 13 residues. Here the CDR3 reads CASSLSGGYEQYF. Here the CDR3 DNA reads TGTGCCAGCAGTTTATCTGGGGGATACGAGCAGTACTTC.

This chain joins TRBV7-9 and TRBJ1-2, with D unresolved. Between the trimmed V and J ends, which lost 5 bases and 6 bases, there was a span of 10 bases. The CDR3 contains 12 residues. CDR1 is SEHNR, CDR2 FQNEAQ, per germline (reference sequence). CDR3 sequence reads: CASSLDENGYTF. In DNA form, the CDR3 reads TGTGCCAGCAGCCTGGACGAGAATGGCTACACCTTC.

This clone was picked up many times. The rearrangement joins TRBV18 to TRBJ1-1, with D uncertain. Germline CDR1 and CDR2: KGHSH and LQKENI. The length of the CDR3 is 12 residues. V was shortened by 0 bases and J by 11 bases, with 10 bases between the two germline ends. The CDR3 nucleotides read TGTGCCAGCTCACCACCGGCCGGAGGGGCTTTCTTT. Translating gives CASSPPAGGAFF.

In DNA form, the CDR3 reads TGTGCCAGCAGCTCCTATGGGGACAACTATGGCTACACCTTC. Translated, it gives CASSSYGDNYGYTF. V usage is TRBV7-2 and J usage is TRBJ1-2; D perhaps matches TRBD1 (5 bases). Per the germline V gene, CDR1 is SGHTA and CDR2 is FQGNSA. The length of the CDR3 is 14 residues. Trimming took 4 bases from V and 2 from J, leaving 11 bases between them.

This clone was observed many times. The chain couples TRBV30 to TRBJ1-5; 10 positions match TRBD1. This CDR3 is 13 amino acids long. The J segment lost 7 bases and the V segment lost 8 bases, leaving 8 bases of the junction unmatched. From germline, CDR1 is GTSNPN and CDR2 SVGIG (reference sequence). CDR3 DNA sequence: TGTGCCGGGGGGACAGGGGTGGGACAGCCCCAGCATTTT. This sequence encodes CAGGTGVGQPQHF.

This clone was seen a single time. The CDR3 nucleotides read TGTGCCTGGGGACGGTCGAACTATGGCTACACCTTC. It yields the protein CAWGRSNYGYTF. The V and J genes are TRBV30 and TRBJ1-2; no firm D call. Germline CDR1 and CDR2: GTSNPN and SVGIG (reference sequence). CDR3 length: 12 amino acids. V gave up 5 bases and J gave up 2 bases, with 9 bases separating them.

Points on this clone: Other nucleotide sequences in the sample specify the same CDR3. The genes are TRBV5-1 and TRBJ2-5; TRBD2 matches at 7 bases. V lost 0 bases and J lost 1; bases outside the gene matches: 3. CDR1 SGHRS and CDR2 YFSETQ come from the germline V gene. The CDR3 spans 15 residues. Here the CDR3 DNA reads TGCGCCAGCAGCTTGGCATGGGGGGGCCAAGAGACCCAGTACTTC. The encoded protein is CASSLAWGGQETQYF.

This sequence joins TRBV28 and TRBJ2-1, with 11 nucleotides matching TRBD2. Trimming at V came to 8 bases and at J to 9 bases, leaving 9 bases not matched to a gene. This CDR3 is built from 14 residues. In germline, CDR1 is MDHEN, CDR2 SYDVKM. This chain's CDR3 is CASELAGVQREQFF. The CDR3 coding sequence is TGTGCCAGCGAACTAGCGGGAGTGCAACGTGAGCAGTTCTTC.